The 2 T cell receptor beta chains below come from one sample, sequenced in a study of vaccination and CD4 T cells after COVID-19. The antigens of these receptors remain unknown. Oncomine TCR Beta short-read sequencing was applied to DNA from cultured CD4+ T cells. MiXCR was run by TCRdb on the PCR reads, yielding one entry per CDR3 protein. The sample lists fewer than 12,000 distinct CDR3 sequences; 25% to 40% were seen once. Treatment reported: approximately 10-day PBMC culture with coronavirus spike peptide pools or control peptides (ViraFEST assay). The sequenced sample was CD4+ T cells from blood, cultured in vitro. The receptors derive from a human donor who had recovered from COVID-19.

This clonotype rates as medium-sized. The chain employs TRBV24-1 and TRBJ1-2, with a weak D call TRBD1 (5 bases). Trimming removed 4 bases from V and 1 base from J, with 9 bases in between. The CDR3 sequence is 14 residues long. The germline V gene encodes CDR1 KGHDR and CDR2 SFDVKD. The CDR3 sequence is CATSDRALNYGYTF. For the CDR3, the DNA is TGTGCCACCAGTGACAGGGCCCTTAACTATGGCTACACCTTC.

This chain uses TRBV14 with TRBJ1-1; no definite D call. CDR3 size: 13 residues. Germline loops: CDR1 SGHDN, CDR2 FVKESK. V shed 0 bases and J shed 2 bases, with 4 bases lying between them. The CDR3 nucleotides read TGTGCCAGCAGCCAAGACAGTAACACTGAAGCTTTCTTT. As protein: CASSQDSNTEAFF.